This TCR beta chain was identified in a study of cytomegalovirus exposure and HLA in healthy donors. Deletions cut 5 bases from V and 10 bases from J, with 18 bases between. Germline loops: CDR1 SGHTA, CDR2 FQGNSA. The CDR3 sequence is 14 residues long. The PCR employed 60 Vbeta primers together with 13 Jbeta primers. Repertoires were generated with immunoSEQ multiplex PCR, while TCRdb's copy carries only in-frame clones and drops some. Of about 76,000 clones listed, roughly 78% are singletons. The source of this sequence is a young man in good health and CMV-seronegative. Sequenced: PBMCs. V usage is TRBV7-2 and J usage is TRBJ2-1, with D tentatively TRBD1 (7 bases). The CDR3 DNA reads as TGTGCCAGCAGCCTGGGACTGCCAGGGGGGGAGCAGTTCTTC. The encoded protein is CASSLGLPGGEQFF.